Shown below are 27 T cell receptor beta chains from a single sample sequenced in a study of OX40 agonist ivuxolimab in advanced cancers. TCRdb's copy holds only in-frame clones and misses some; the assay was immunoSEQ multiplex PCR. Of around 67,000 clones listed, 80% are singletons. The sample in question was CD4+ or CD8+ T cells sorted from blood, obtained in a trial of the OX40 agonist ivuxolimab. Receptors originate from an adult with an advanced solid tumor such as melanoma, head and neck, liver or kidney cancer.

V usage is TRBV5-1 and J usage is TRBJ2-5, with 7 bases matching TRBD1. V trimming: 4 bases; J trimming: 7 bases; junction bases outside the gene matches: 10. CDR1 is SGHRS and CDR2 is YFSETQ in the germline V gene. CDR3 length: 14 amino acids. The CDR3 DNA sequence: TGCGCCAGCAGCCCTGGACAGGTCCCAGGGACCCAGTACTTC. Translating it yields CASSPGQVPGTQYF.

The chain has TRBV30 and TRBJ1-5; 7 bases are a match to TRBD1. CDR3 length equals 15 residues. CDR1 and CDR2 (germline): GTSNPN, SVGIG (reference sequence). Unmatched junction bases numbered 9, after V lost 2 bases and J lost 5 bases. CDR3 in DNA: TGTGCCTGGAGTCGGGACAGCGGGGGGGATCAGCCCCAGCATTTT. The encoded protein is CAWSRDSGGDQPQHF. The full variable domain, completed using reference TRBV30 and TRBJ1-5, is SQTIHQWPATLVQPVGSPLSLECTVEGTSNPNLYWYRQAAGRGLQLLFYSVGIGQISSEVPQNLSASRPQDRQFILSSKKLLLSDSGFYLCAWSRDSGGDQPQHFGDGTRLSIL.

The chain joins TRBV9 to TRBJ2-7; a weak D match, TRBD2 (6 bases). This CDR3 is 14 amino acids long. The germline V and J ends were trimmed by 4 bases and 4 bases, with 15 bases remaining between them. Germline lookup yields CDR1 SGDLS and CDR2 YYNGEE. CDR3 coding DNA: TGTGCCAGCAGCCAGGGCGGGGAATGGTACGAGCAGTACTTC. This sequence encodes CASSQGGEWYEQYF.

This clone was detected once. One end of the junction fails to match germline, which may point to a read error. V and J are TRBV7-8 and TRBJ2-7; D may be TRBD2 (5 bases). The CDR3 sequence is 15 residues long. Germline loops: CDR1 SGHVS, CDR2 FQNEAQ. The CDR3 protein is CASSLARGYFYEQYF. CDR3 nucleotide sequence: TGTGCCAGCAGCCTAGCCCGCGGGTACTTCTACGAGCAGTACTTC.

The rearrangement links TRBV5-6 to TRBJ1-2; 7 nucleotides line up with TRBD1. The CDR3 spans 13 residues. The V gene end was trimmed by 4 bases and the J gene end by 8 bases; junction bases not matched to a gene: 8. The germline gives CDR1 SGHDT, CDR2 YYEEEE. The CDR3 bases are TGTGCCAGCAGCAAAGAGACAGGGACCGGCTACACCTTC. Translating gives CASSKETGTGYTF. Full variable domain (rest looked up from reference TRBV5-6 and TRBJ1-2): DAGVTQSPTHLIKTRGQQVTLRCSPKSGHDTVSWYQQALGQGPQFIFQYYEEEERQRGNFPDRFSGHQFPNYSSELNVNALLLGDSALYLCASSKETGTGYTFGSGTRLTVV.

This clone is a singleton in its sample. V is TRBV7-2 and J is TRBJ1-1; D may be TRBD1 (5 bases). This CDR3 is built from 13 residues. Germline lookup yields CDR1 SGHTA and CDR2 FQGNSA. Trimming removed 5 bases at V and 1 base at J, with 8 bases between. CDR3 amino acids: CASSPGQNTEAFF. DNA for the CDR3: TGTGCCAGCAGCCCCGGACAGAACACTGAAGCTTTCTTT.

This chain uses TRBV11-2 with TRBJ2-2, with D possibly matching TRBD1 (7 bases). CDR3 length: 15 residues. V lost 5 bases and J 1 base, leaving 11 bases between the germline ends. The V gene's germline CDR1 is SGHAT and CDR2 FQNNGV. The CDR3 sequence: CASSSQGGNTGELFF. In DNA form, the CDR3 reads TGTGCCAGCAGCAGCCAGGGGGGGAACACCGGGGAGCTGTTTTTT.

This chain uses TRBV9 with TRBJ1-2, with 11 nucleotides matching TRBD1. The CDR3 runs 13 residues. Germline values: CDR1 SGDLS, CDR2 YYNGEE. V gave up 5 bases and J gave up 14 bases; unmatched junction bases: 11. CDR3 coding DNA: TGTGCCAGCAGTCGCCGGACAGGGGGCCTAGAGACCTTC. It yields the protein CASSRRTGGLETF.

The chain recombines TRBV7-2 with TRBJ2-7; D unclear. The V and J ends lost 3 bases and 4 bases respectively, with 4 bases between them. Looked up from germline, CDR1 is SGHTA and CDR2 is FQGNSA. This CDR3 is built from 11 residues. CDR3 protein: CASSLRYEQYF. The CDR3 bases are TGTGCCAGCAGCTTGCGTTACGAGCAGTACTTC. Full variable domain (outside the CDR3, taken from reference TRBV7-2 and TRBJ2-7): GAGVSQSPSNKVTEKGKDVELRCDPISGHTALYWYRQSLGQGLEFLIYFQGNSAPDKSGLPSDRFSAERTGGSVSTLTIQRTQQEDSAVYLCASSLRYEQYFGPGTRLTVT.

V and J are TRBV9 and TRBJ2-7, with D tentatively TRBD1 (6 bases). Looked up from germline, CDR1 is SGDLS and CDR2 is YYNGEE. This CDR3 is 13 amino acids long. V lost 0 bases to trimming and J lost 6 bases, with 10 bases between them. The CDR3 spells CASSVEQGSEQYF. The CDR3 DNA follows: TGTGCCAGCAGCGTAGAACAGGGAAGCGAGCAGTACTTC.

The chain carries TRBV13 and TRBJ2-7, with unresolved D. Per the germline V gene, CDR1 is PRHDT and CDR2 is FYEKMQ (reference sequence). V lost 1 base and J lost 8, with 6 bases in between. This CDR3 has 11 amino acids. The CDR3 here is CASSLEVKQYF. The CDR3 DNA is TGTGCCAGCAGCTTAGAGGTGAAGCAGTACTTC.

The chain recombines TRBV6-1 with TRBJ1-2; D is ambiguous. V was clipped by 0 bases and J by 4 bases, with 9 bases between them. There are 14 residues in the CDR3. The germline V gene encodes CDR1 MNHNS and CDR2 SASEGT. The CDR3 coding sequence is TGTGCCAGCAGTGAAGCGCTTCTTGGCTATGGCTACACCTTC. This codes for CASSEALLGYGYTF.

The V call is TRBV5-8, the J call TRBJ2-4, with no clear D. V was shortened by 7 bases and J by 0 bases, with 11 bases between the two germline ends. The CDR3 sequence is 14 residues long. Germline V CDR1 and CDR2: SGHTS, YDEGEE. This CDR3 reads CASVLELAKNIQYF. The CDR3 DNA reads as TGTGCCAGCGTTTTGGAACTAGCCAAAAACATTCAGTACTTC.

The rearrangement joins TRBV19 to TRBJ1-1, with no clear D. The CDR3 runs 14 residues. Trimming shortened V by 1 base and J by 0 bases, and 6 bases separated the two germline ends. CDR1 and CDR2 (germline): LNHDA, SQIVND (reference sequence). The CDR3 reads CASSIGQMNTEAFF. The CDR3, as DNA: TGTGCCAGTAGTATAGGACAAATGAACACTGAAGCTTTCTTT.

The gene calls are TRBV30 and TRBJ1-1; no clear D gene. The CDR3 is made up of 13 amino acids. Germline V lookup: CDR1 GTSNPN, CDR2 SVGIG (reference sequence). The V gene lost 4 bases and the J gene lost 1 base, with 10 bases spanning the gap. The CDR3, as DNA: TGTGCCTGGAACAAAAACAGGAACACTGAAGCTTTCTTT. Amino acid sequence: CAWNKNRNTEAFF.

The CDR3 loop is CASSPGTGYNEQFF. The CDR3 nucleotides are TGCGCCAGCAGCCCCGGGACAGGGTACAATGAGCAGTTCTTC. The V gene is TRBV5-1, the J gene TRBJ2-1, with 9 bases fitting TRBD1. The germline gives CDR1 SGHRS, CDR2 YFSETQ. The CDR3 extends over 14 amino acids. After removal of 4 bases from V and 4 bases from J, the junction contained 3 bases not matched to a gene.

J is TRBJ1-1 and V is TRBV18; D is ambiguous. Germline V gene sequence: CDR1 KGHSH, CDR2 LQKENI. CDR3 size: 16 residues. Trimming shortened V by 0 bases and J by 0 bases, and 11 bases separated the two germline ends. The CDR3 DNA sequence: TGTGCCAGCTCACCACCGCCAGACTACATGAACACTGAAGCTTTCTTT. It translates to CASSPPPDYMNTEAFF. Full variable domain (outside the CDR3, taken from reference TRBV18 and TRBJ1-1): NAGVMQNPRHLVRRRGQEARLRCSPMKGHSHVYWYRQLPEEGLKFMVYLQKENIIDESGMPKERFSAEFPKEGPSILRIQQVVRGDSAAYFCASSPPPDYMNTEAFFGQGTRLTVV.

This sequence joins TRBV6-5 and TRBJ2-6; no firm D call. The V end was cut by 4 bases, the J end by 3 bases, with 10 bases between. This CDR3 comprises 15 residues. The V gene's germline CDR1 is MNHEY and CDR2 SVGAGI. The CDR3 DNA is TGTGCCAGCAGTTCTCAATCGGATGGGGCCAACGTCCTGACTTTC. Protein: CASSSQSDGANVLTF.

The rearrangement links TRBV6-5 to TRBJ2-3, with D possibly TRBD2 on 5 matching bases. CDR1 is MNHEY and CDR2 is SVGAGI in the germline V gene. The CDR3 has 15 residues. With 6 bases removed from V and 3 bases from J, the gap between germline ends came to 16 bases. CDR3 protein: CASSPLVTQTDTQYF. The CDR3 nucleotides read TGTGCCAGCAGCCCACTAGTTACCCAAACAGATACGCAGTATTTT.

The rearrangement uses TRBV5-1 and TRBJ1-1; tentatively, D is TRBD1 (5 bases). Per germline, CDR1 SGHRS and CDR2 YFSETQ. V lost 1 base, J lost 0 bases, and 16 bases lay in between. This CDR3 has 17 amino acids. The CDR3 spells CASSLLVRGGMNTEAFF. Written as DNA, the CDR3 is TGCGCCAGCAGCTTGTTGGTTAGGGGTGGGATGAACACTGAAGCTTTCTTT.

V usage is TRBV13 and J usage is TRBJ1-3; possibly TRBD1 for D (5 bases). The CDR3 consists of 16 residues. V gave up 8 bases and J gave up 2 bases, with 19 bases separating them. CDR1 PRHDT and CDR2 FYEKMQ come from the germline V gene (reference sequence). CDR3 in DNA: TGTGCCAGCTCAGCTAGTGGGACGGAACCTGGAAACACCATATATTTT. Its translation is CASSASGTEPGNTIYF.

The rearrangement uses TRBV5-1 and TRBJ2-2; no clear D gene. Germline CDR1 SGHRS, CDR2 YFSETQ. V was pared by 1 base and J by 0 bases, with 10 bases between. The CDR3 is 16 amino acids. CDR3 bases: TGCGCCAGCAGCTTGAAAGTACGGGCGAACACCGGGGAGCTGTTTTTT. The encoded protein is CASSLKVRANTGELFF.

This chain uses TRBV5-1 with TRBJ1-1; D is ambiguous. Trimming took off 0 bases at V and 3 bases at J, with 12 bases between the two ends. Germline V lookup: CDR1 SGHRS, CDR2 YFSETQ. The CDR3 sequence is 15 residues long. CDR3 nucleotide sequence: TGCGCCAGCAGCTTGGCGGCTTCGTCATACACTGAAGCTTTCTTT. Its protein is CASSLAASSYTEAFF.

V is TRBV2 and J is TRBJ2-5, with 10 bases lining up with TRBD2. CDR3 length equals 17 residues. The V gene end was trimmed by 6 bases and the J gene end by 5 bases; junction bases not matched to a gene: 15. From germline, CDR1 is SNHLY and CDR2 FYNNEI. The CDR3 sequence is CASRPRVAGGLQETQYF. In DNA form, the CDR3 reads TGTGCCAGCAGGCCCCGGGTAGCGGGGGGACTTCAGGAGACCCAGTACTTC.

The J gene is TRBJ1-4, the V gene TRBV2, with D possibly matching TRBD1 (5 bases). Trimming cost V 5 bases and J 4 bases, with 11 bases left between them. Germline V CDR1 and CDR2: SNHLY, FYNNEI. CDR3 length: 14 amino acids. In DNA, the CDR3 is TGTGCCAGCAGTCCAACAGGATTTAATGAAAAACTGTTTTTT. It is translated as CASSPTGFNEKLFF.

The chain uses TRBV5-1 and TRBJ2-7; 11 positions match TRBD1. V trimming: 4 bases; J trimming: 4 bases; junction bases outside the gene matches: 7. The germline gives CDR1 SGHRS, CDR2 YFSETQ. The CDR3 has 15 residues. CDR3: CASSHTGTGGYEQYF. CDR3 bases: TGCGCCAGCAGCCACACCGGGACAGGGGGTTACGAGCAGTACTTC.

This clone was observed a single time. The V call is TRBV2, the J call TRBJ2-7; perhaps TRBD1 as D (5 bases). Germline V CDR1 and CDR2: SNHLY, FYNNEI. CDR3 length: 12 residues. Trimming left V 7 bases short and J 2 bases short, with 9 bases between. CDR3 residues: CASKIQAYEQYF. The DNA for the CDR3 is TGTGCCAGCAAAATACAGGCCTACGAGCAGTACTTC.